The rows below give T cell receptor beta chains drawn from one sample of a study of glioma-infiltrating T cells after dendritic cell vaccination. Some clones are missing from TCRdb's copy, which holds only in-frame ones; the method was immunoSEQ multiplex PCR. Altogether roughly 80,000 clones are present, about 90% being singletons, with the ten largest covering 3% to 3.5%. The starting material was blood, obtained before dendritic cell vaccination. The receptors were sampled from a human donor with glioblastoma. The conserved cysteine and the conserved F or W are not part of the CDR3 here. The D gene is left open where the match is weak.

v_gene	j_gene	d_gene	CDR3aa
TRBV11-3	TRBJ1-1	TRBD1	ASSAQGMNTEAF
TRBV5-6	TRBJ2-7	TRBD2	ASSLWGGAYEQY
TRBV2	TRBJ1-5	TRBD1	ASSVPDRGQPQH
TRBV4-1	TRBJ1-5	TRBD1	ASSQGPRGIRGNQPQH
TRBV6-5	TRBJ1-1	NA	ASSYSRGARTEAF
TRBV2	TRBJ2-4	TRBD2	ASSELTSGSDIQY
TRBV11-3	TRBJ2-1	TRBD2	ASSLGTSGNVYEQF
TRBV29-1	TRBJ2-3	TRBD2	SVAGLAGVDTQY
TRBV2	TRBJ2-2	NA	ASSEFYTGELF
TRBV2	TRBJ1-6	TRBD1	ASSPGQLYNSPLH
TRBV27	TRBJ2-6	TRBD1	ASRPTGGLSGANVLT
TRBV19	TRBJ1-3	NA	ASSFTGLGNTIY
TRBV11-3	TRBJ1-1	NA	ASSAVQNTEAF
TRBV11-3	TRBJ2-7	NA	ASGTQSGSYEQY
TRBV4-2	TRBJ1-2	TRBD1	ASSPLEGADYGYT
TRBV6-4	TRBJ2-2	NA	ASSTTNTNTGELF
TRBV19	TRBJ1-1	TRBD1	ASRGRDSEAF
TRBV27	TRBJ2-7	TRBD1	ASSRDRAYEQY
TRBV5-1	TRBJ2-7	TRBD2	ASSARLAGSYEQY
TRBV4-1	TRBJ1-2	NA	ASSQGGIREGSYT
TRBV5-1	TRBJ2-7	NA	ASSLGGGETYEQY
TRBV6-4	TRBJ1-6	NA	ASTANPGNSPLH
TRBV30	TRBJ2-3	NA	AWSGADTQY
TRBV5-1	TRBJ1-1	NA	ATKGEQTNTEAF
TRBV5-6	TRBJ2-5	NA	ASSLRQEILQETQY
TRBV28	TRBJ1-3	NA	ASSPILLAGNTIY
TRBV7-2	TRBJ1-5	NA	ASSLRGQPNQPQH
TRBV7-6	TRBJ2-7	TRBD1	ASSLALGQGAREQY
TRBV30	TRBJ2-1	NA	AWQTASGYNEQF
TRBV19	TRBJ2-5	TRBD1	ASSMGRQGVGETQY
TRBV5-1	TRBJ1-1	NA	ASSRPDGGTEAF
TRBV2	TRBJ2-3	NA	ASGLSASEQY
TRBV7-6	TRBJ1-2	TRBD1	ASSSSVGRQGKLVYGYT
TRBV6-6	TRBJ1-1	NA	ASGLAVNTEAF
TRBV19	TRBJ1-6	NA	ASSTGDSPLH
TRBV7-3	TRBJ2-7	TRBD1	ASSPGTEYEQY
TRBV5-1	TRBJ2-7	TRBD1	ASSLGQGLYEQY
TRBV7-3	TRBJ2-7	TRBD2	ASSPPIWSGGPGEQY
TRBV30	TRBJ2-3	NA	AWAQDTLRNTQY
TRBV19	TRBJ2-5	TRBD1	ASSTSDRGLGETQY
TRBV27	TRBJ1-3	TRBD1	ASSPRTGDGNTIY
TRBV2	TRBJ2-7	NA	ATEGGGSYEQY
TRBV2	TRBJ2-1	NA	ASSGSGWEQF
TRBV6-5	TRBJ2-1	TRBD2	ASRTSGRAYNEQF
TRBV23-1	TRBJ1-1	NA	ASSQSLTGLRAF
TRBV11-3	TRBJ2-3	NA	ASSLVGTSKYTQY
TRBV7-9	TRBJ1-1	NA	ASSAGETEAF